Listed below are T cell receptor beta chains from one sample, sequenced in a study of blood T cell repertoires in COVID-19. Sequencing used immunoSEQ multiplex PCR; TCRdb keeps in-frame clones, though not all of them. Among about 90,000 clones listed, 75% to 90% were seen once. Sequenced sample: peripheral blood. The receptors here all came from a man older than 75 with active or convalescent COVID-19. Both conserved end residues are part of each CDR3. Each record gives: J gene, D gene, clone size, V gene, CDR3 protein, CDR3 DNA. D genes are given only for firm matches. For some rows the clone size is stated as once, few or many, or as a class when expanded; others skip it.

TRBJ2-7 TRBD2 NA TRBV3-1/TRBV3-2 CASSRDLAGVDEQYF TGTGCCAGCAGCCGAGATCTAGCGGGAGTAGACGAGCAGTACTTC
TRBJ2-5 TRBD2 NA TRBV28 CASSSSGSGETQYF TGTGCCAGCAGTTCAAGCGGGAGCGGGGAGACCCAGTACTTC
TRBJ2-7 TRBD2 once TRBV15 CATSRGMSGNYEQYF TGTGCCACCAGCAGAGGTATGAGCGGGAACTACGAGCAGTACTTC
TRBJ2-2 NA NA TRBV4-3 CASSLYSGENTGELFF TGCGCCAGCAGCCTATACTCCGGGGAGAACACCGGGGAGCTGTTTTTT
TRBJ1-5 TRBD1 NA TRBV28 CASSTGTGSIQPQHF TGTGCCAGCAGCACCGGGACAGGGTCAATTCAGCCCCAGCATTTT
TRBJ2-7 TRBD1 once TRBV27 CASSFTGGSSYEQYF TGTGCCAGCAGTTTTACAGGGGGGTCCTCCTACGAGCAGTACTTC
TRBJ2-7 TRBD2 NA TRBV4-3 CASSRTYTGTSGIYEQYF TGCGCCAGCAGCCGAACCTACACCGGGACTAGCGGGATCTACGAGCAGTACTTC
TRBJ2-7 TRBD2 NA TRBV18 CASSPPNGLAGGHSSYEQYF TGTGCCAGCTCACCACCGAACGGGCTAGCGGGAGGACACTCATCCTACGAGCAGTACTTC
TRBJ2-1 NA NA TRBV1 CTSWGTSFINEQFF TGCACCAGCTGGGGGACTAGTTTCATAAATGAGCAGTTCTTC
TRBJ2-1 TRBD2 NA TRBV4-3 CASSQDRLAGSSDEQFF TGCGCCAGCAGCCAAGATAGGCTAGCGGGGTCCTCGGATGAGCAGTTCTTC
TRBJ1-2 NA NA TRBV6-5 CASTASPIYGGGYTF TGTGCCAGCACCGCCTCCCCGATCTATGGAGGAGGCTACACCTTC
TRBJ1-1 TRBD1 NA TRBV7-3 CASSAIQGANFWAFF TGTGCCAGCAGCGCAATACAGGGGGCGAACTTTTGGGCTTTCTTT
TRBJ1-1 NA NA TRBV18 CASSVAGIGTEAFF TGTGCCAGCTCAGTAGCAGGGATTGGCACTGAAGCTTTCTTT
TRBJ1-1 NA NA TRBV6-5 CASRGLPGAYEAFF TGTGCCAGCAGGGGGCTCCCGGGAGCGTATGAAGCTTTCTTT
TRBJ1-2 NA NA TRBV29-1 CSVPRGYGYTF TGCAGCGTCCCCAGGGGCTATGGCTACACCTTC
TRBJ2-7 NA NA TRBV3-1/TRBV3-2 CASSSTEQYF TGTGCGTCGTCCAGTACCGAGCAGTACTTC
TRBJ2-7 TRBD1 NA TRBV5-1 CASSLSGTGYEQYF TGCGCCAGCAGCTTATCCGGGACAGGGTACGAGCAGTACTTC
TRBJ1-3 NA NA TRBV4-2 CASSQVLSSGNTIYF TGTGCCAGCAGCCAAGTCCTAAGCTCTGGAAACACCATATATTTT
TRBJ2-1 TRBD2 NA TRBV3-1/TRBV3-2 CASSQDVVLAGHNEQFF TGTGCCAGCAGCCAAGATGTAGTTCTAGCGGGACACAATGAGCAGTTCTTC
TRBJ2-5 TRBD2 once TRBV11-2 CASSLNLAGAETQYF TGTGCCAGCAGCTTGAACCTAGCGGGCGCAGAGACCCAGTACTTC
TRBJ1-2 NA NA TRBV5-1 CASRSPDSTKDGYTF TGCGCCAGCAGGTCCCCGGACAGCACTAAAGATGGCTACACCTTC
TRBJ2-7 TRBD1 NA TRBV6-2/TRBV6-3 CASSPDRGRSYEQYF TGTGCCAGCAGTCCCGACAGGGGTCGGTCCTACGAGCAGTACTTC
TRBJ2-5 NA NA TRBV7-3 CASSLSHGETQYF TGTGCCAGCAGCTTAAGTCACGGAGAGACCCAGTACTTC
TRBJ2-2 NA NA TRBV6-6 CASSLMGPDTGELFF TGTGCCAGCTCCCTAATGGGGCCGGACACCGGGGAGCTGTTTTTT
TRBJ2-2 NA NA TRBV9 CASSLDSRMDTGELFF TGTGCCAGCAGCTTGGACTCGCGGATGGACACCGGGGAGCTGTTTTTT
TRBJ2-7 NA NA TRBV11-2 CASSLIQGIGHEQYF TGTGCCAGCAGCTTAATTCAGGGGATCGGCCACGAGCAGTACTTC
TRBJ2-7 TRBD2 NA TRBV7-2 CASSLAAGGSYEQYF TGTGCCAGCAGCTTAGCGGCGGGAGGGTCCTACGAGCAGTACTTC
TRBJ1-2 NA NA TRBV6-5 CASSSLRQGDGYTF TGTGCCAGCAGTTCCTTACGACAAGGGGATGGCTACACCTTC
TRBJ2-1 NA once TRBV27 CASSFVDSSYNEQFF TGTGCCAGCAGTTTTGTAGACAGCTCCTACAATGAGCAGTTCTTC
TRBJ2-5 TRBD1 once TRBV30 CAWKRQGQETQYF TGTGCCTGGAAACGACAGGGGCAAGAGACCCAGTACTTC
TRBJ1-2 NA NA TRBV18 CASSPSTNPRSYGYTF TGTGCCAGCTCACCAAGTACTAATCCACGCAGCTATGGCTACACCTTC
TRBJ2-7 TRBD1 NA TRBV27 CASSLMGQGTVEQYF TGTGCCAGCAGTTTAATGGGACAGGGTACCGTCGAGCAGTACTTC
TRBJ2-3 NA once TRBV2 CASSGQIRGTQYF TGTGCCAGCAGTGGGCAGATTCGGGGTACGCAGTATTTT
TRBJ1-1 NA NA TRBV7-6 CASSLSNVNTEAFF TGTGCCAGCAGCTTAAGCAATGTGAACACTGAAGCTTTCTTT
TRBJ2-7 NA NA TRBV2 CASTAGTTRSYEQYF TGTGCCAGCACGGCTGGAACTACCCGCTCCTACGAGCAGTACTTC
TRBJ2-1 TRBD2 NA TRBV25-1 CASSGPLAERHYNEQFF TGTGCCAGCAGTGGACCGCTAGCGGAACGACACTACAATGAGCAGTTCTTC
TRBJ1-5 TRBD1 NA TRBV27 CASSRTGKAAQHF TGTGCCAGCTCTAGGACAGGGAAGGCTGCCCAGCATTTT
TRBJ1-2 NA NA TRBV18 CASSPQGGNYGYTF TGTGCCAGCTCACCGCAGGGAGGCAACTATGGCTACACCTTC
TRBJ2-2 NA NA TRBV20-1 CSASTQGHAGELFF TGCAGTGCTAGTACCCAGGGTCACGCCGGGGAGCTGTTTTTT
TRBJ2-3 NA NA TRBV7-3 CASSLTGAQDTQYF TGTGCCAGCAGCTTGACGGGAGCCCAAGATACGCAGTATTTT
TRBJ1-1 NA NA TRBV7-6 CASSTPEVGNTEAFF TGTGCCAGCAGCACCCCCGAGGTAGGGAACACTGAAGCTTTCTTT
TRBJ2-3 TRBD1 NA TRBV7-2 CASSRDRGTDTQYF TGTGCCAGCAGCCGGGACAGGGGCACAGATACGCAGTATTTT
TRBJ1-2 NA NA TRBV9 CASSLQDSKNYGYTF TGTGCCAGCAGCCTTCAGGACAGCAAGAACTATGGCTACACCTTC
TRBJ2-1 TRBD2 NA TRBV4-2 CASSPNAGAGGYNEQFF TGTGCCAGCAGCCCAAACGCGGGAGCGGGAGGCTACAATGAGCAGTTCTTC
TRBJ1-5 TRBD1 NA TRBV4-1 CASSRGQGDGQPQHF TGCGCCAGCAGCCGTGGACAGGGTGACGGTCAGCCCCAGCATTTT
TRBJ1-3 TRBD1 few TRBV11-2 CASSWDSPANTIYF TGTGCCAGCAGCTGGGACAGTCCTGCAAACACCATATATTTT
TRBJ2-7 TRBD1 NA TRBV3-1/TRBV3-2 CASSLKGQVYEQYF TGTGCCAGCAGCCTCAAAGGACAGGTTTACGAGCAGTACTTC
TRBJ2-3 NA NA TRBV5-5 CASSLPGPGASDTQYF TGTGCCAGCAGCTTGCCTGGGCCAGGGGCTAGTGATACGCAGTATTTT
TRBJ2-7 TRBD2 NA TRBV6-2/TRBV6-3 CASSLSLAGAYEQYF TGTGCCAGCAGTCTGAGTCTAGCGGGAGCCTACGAGCAGTACTTC
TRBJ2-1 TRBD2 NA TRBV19 CASRTSLHEQFF TGTGCCAGTCGGACTAGCCTTCATGAGCAGTTCTTC
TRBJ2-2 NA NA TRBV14 CASSLTNRGELFF TGTGCCAGCAGCCTTACTAACCGGGGGGAGCTGTTTTTT
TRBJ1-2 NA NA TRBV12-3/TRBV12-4 CASSLPGAGNTF TGTGCCAGCAGTTTACCAGGGGCTGGTAACACCTTC
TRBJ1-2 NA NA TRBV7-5 CARSPGGFLYGYTF TGTGCCAGAAGCCCGGGGGGGTTTTTGTATGGCTACACCTTC
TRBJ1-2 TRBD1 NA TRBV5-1 CASSPGQGGYTF TGCGCCAGCAGCCCCGGACAGGGCGGCTACACCTTC
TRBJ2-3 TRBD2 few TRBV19 CATRLAGDTQYF TGTGCCACCCGACTAGCGGGAGATACGCAGTATTTT
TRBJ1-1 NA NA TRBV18 CASSQTAAGSTEAFF TGTGCCAGCTCACAAACGGCTGCGGGGAGCACTGAAGCTTTCTTT
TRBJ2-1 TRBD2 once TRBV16 CASSQSAGGLNEQFF TGTGCCAGCAGCCAATCGGCGGGAGGGCTCAATGAGCAGTTCTTC
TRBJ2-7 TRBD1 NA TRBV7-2 CASSLEQGVGSLYF TGTGCCAGCAGCTTAGAGCAGGGGGTCGGTTCTCTTTACTTC
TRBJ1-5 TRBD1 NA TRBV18 CASSPPGTDRGAQHF TGTGCCAGCTCACCCCCCGGGACAGACCGCGGGGCCCAGCATTTT
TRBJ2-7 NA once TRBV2 CASSRGAGEGNEQYF TGTGCCAGCAGCCGGGGGGCGGGAGAAGGAAACGAGCAGTACTTC